This entry lists 9 T cell receptor beta chains sequenced from one sample in a study of T-cell reconstitution after alpha-beta-depleted transplantation in children. Unique molecular identifiers tagged the TCRbeta library. From the PCR reads, TCRdb called clonotypes with MiXCR, one entry per CDR3 protein. The table records approximately 91,000 distinct CDR3 sequences, 7.5% to 9.5% of them present only once. The sample consisted of PBMCs from the stem cell graft donor, taken from the stem cell graft. These receptors all come from a human donor who donated a stem cell graft to a child with congenital amegakaryocytic thrombocytopenia.

In its sample, this clonotype was seen many times. The chain couples TRBV7-8 to TRBJ2-2; 9 positions match TRBD2. The trim removed 3 bases at V and 6 bases at J, leaving 5 bases unmatched. There are 15 residues in the CDR3. Germline CDR1 is SGHVS and CDR2 is FQNEAQ. In DNA, the CDR3 is TGTGCCAGCAGCTTGGGACTAGCATTCTCCGGGGAGCTGTTTTTT. Its translation is CASSLGLAFSGELFF.

This clonotype was counted ten times or more. The rearrangement joins TRBV12-3 or TRBV12-4 to TRBJ1-1; 8 bases are a match to TRBD1. The CDR3 contains 17 residues. Unmatched junction bases numbered 12, after V lost 3 bases and J lost 3 bases. CDR3 nucleotide sequence: TGTGCCAGCAGTTTGAATCGCGGCAGGGGGCGCGACACTGAAGCTTTCTTT. This translates into CASSLNRGRGRDTEAFF.

This clonotype was seen ten or more times. The CDR3 bases are TGTGCCAGCAGTTATACCGAGCGGGGGTACTCTGGGGCCAACGTCCTGACTTTC. Amino acids: CASSYTERGYSGANVLTF. The chain links TRBV6-5 to TRBJ2-6, with 8 bases lining up with TRBD2. Germline CDR1 and CDR2: MNHEY and SVGAGI. The CDR3 spans 18 residues. J lost 0 bases, V lost 3 bases, and 7 bases had no gene match.

This clonotype was seen at least ten times. This sequence joins TRBV5-1 and TRBJ1-2; TRBD1 might be the D (6 bases). Germline-derived CDR1 and CDR2 are SGHRS and YFSETQ. CDR3 length: 14 amino acids. V was pared by 0 bases and J by 4 bases, with 10 bases between. The CDR3 loop is CASSLDGGPYGYTF. CDR3 nucleotides: TGCGCCAGCAGCTTGGATGGGGGCCCCTATGGCTACACCTTC.

As DNA, the CDR3 is TGTGCCTGCACTGGGGCGGACAGGGTTCAATCCTACACCTTC. Its protein product is CACTGADRVQSYTF. J is TRBJ1-2 and V is TRBV30; 8 positions match TRBD1. V trimming: 6 bases; J trimming: 10 bases; junction bases outside the gene matches: 16. The CDR3 has 14 residues. The V gene's germline CDR1 is GTSNPN and CDR2 SVGIG (reference sequence).

This clonotype was seen ten or more times. The rearrangement links TRBV3-1 to TRBJ2-5; D is unresolved. The length of the CDR3 is 12 residues. V lost 4 bases and J 3 bases, leaving 6 bases between the germline ends. Germline CDR1 is LGHDT and CDR2 is YNNKEL (reference sequence). In DNA, the CDR3 is TGTGCCAGCAGCCTCTTTGAAGAGACCCAGTACTTC. Translating gives CASSLFEETQYF.

This clonotype was counted many times. The chain links TRBV2 to TRBJ2-4; D unclear. This CDR3 has 15 amino acids. CDR1 SNHLY and CDR2 FYNNEI come from the germline V gene. Trimming took 3 bases from V and 0 from J, leaving 9 bases between them. CDR3 nucleotide sequence: TGTGCCAGCAGTGATATAGGCCTAGCCAAAAACATTCAGTACTTC. Its translation is CASSDIGLAKNIQYF.

Only a few counts were recorded for this clonotype. Here the CDR3 reads CASSPSEDNEQFF. The CDR3 DNA reads as TGTGCCAGCTCACCCTCTGAGGACAATGAGCAGTTCTTC. The chain carries TRBV18 and TRBJ2-1; D gene ambiguous. CDR1 and CDR2 from the germline V gene are KGHSH and LQKENI. V was pared by 3 bases and J by 5 bases, with 8 bases between. This CDR3 spans 13 amino acids.

The genes are TRBV5-1 and TRBJ1-1; the D gene is possibly TRBD1 (5 bases). CDR1 and CDR2 (germline): SGHRS, YFSETQ. This CDR3 spans 15 amino acids. V shed 0 bases and J shed 6 bases, with 15 bases lying between them. The CDR3 region has the DNA TGCGCCAGCAGCTTGGCCCAGGGAGGATTGGCTGAAGCTTTCTTT. Translating gives CASSLAQGGLAEAFF.